This T cell receptor (beta chain) was recorded in a study of CXCR3-negative and CXCR3-positive naive CD8 T cells. Study overall: Roughly 135 million TRB reads were obtained overall (about 1.5 +/- 0.3 million per library).

UMI-tagged TRB cDNA libraries were built via 5' RACE. One entry per CDR3 protein, without DNA, is what TCRdb gives after re-calling the 5' RACE reads. Its table records about 84,000 distinct CDR3 sequences. On this clonotype: Its antigen is undetermined.

Researchers reported sorting every CD8+ T cell subset in triplicate, a few hundred thousand cells per sort. The CDR3 length is 12 residues. Germline V gene sequence: CDR1 SGHVS, CDR2 FNYEAQ. Study findings and constraints: The study found CXCR3 expression partially decreased after cryopreservation and ran most assays on fresh PBMCs. Greater hydrophobicity was found in TRB CDR3s of CXCR3-positive naive cells than of CXCR3-negative naive cells. The study found comparably high diversity in both naive subsets and much lower diversity in memory CD8+ cells.

The chain recombines TRBV7-6 with TRBJ2-4; TCRdb's D gene call, TRBD2, goes unchecked for lack of DNA. The TCR comes from a human donor in good health. Some clones in this sample may be carry-over from other donors' samples. Sequences were obtained from naive CXCR3+ CD8+ T cells from blood. The subset was: CD45RO-CCR7+CD27+CD95- naive CD8+ T cells expressing CXCR3 (TNR3+). This CDR3 is CASSHPTLAPGF.